Below, one TCR beta chain is given with its context. This clone was observed a handful of times. Its antigen is currently not known. Base qualities were left out, and no much larger clone turns up one base away. The record originates from a study of metastatic and nonmetastatic thyroid tumors (dated by TCRdb to about 2020). With regard to the full study: For patients with malignant and with benign thyroid disease, the researchers compared repertoires between peripheral blood samples and tumor or nodule tissue samples.

The germline V gene provides CDR1 MDHEN and CDR2 SYDVKM. The junction shows trimming of 5 bases on V and 7 bases on J, plus 18 bases between the germline ends. Counted from cysteine to phenylalanine, this CDR3 has 15 amino acids. Only CDR3 DNA is held: 45 bases, read in frame from base 1. None of the patients had been given any treatment before thyroid surgery. The study retrospectively analysed patient clinical samples collected from the early 2010s to the late 2010s using T-cell receptor beta sequencing. Receptor libraries were prepared by PCR. Sequenced using an Illumina HiSeq 4000. High-throughput sequencing was used to profile the TCR beta-chain CDR3 region of each patient. The original methods were these. CDR3 differences across clinicopathological groups were used to build a classifier for discriminating distant-metastatic papillary thyroid cancer patients. To measure repertoire diversity the researchers used the Shannon index, while the Morisita-Horn index served to gauge how similar the tumor and blood repertoires were. Using fastp at Q25 and MiXCR, TCRdb reprocessed the public reads and kept productive beta chains. TCRdb assigned the V and J calls; the authors' analysis was not used. The sample table shows 5,000 or so clones, and 25% to 30% are seen once. The ten most abundant clones make up about 9.5% of the sample.

The investigation overall reported the following: In both blood and tumor samples, malignant tumors were reported to have significantly higher TCR beta diversity than benign nodules.

This receptor was obtained from a female donor with papillary thyroid cancer or a benign thyroid nodule (not recorded which). Some clones in this sample may be carry-over from other donors' samples. The material sequenced was adjacent normal tissue. The chain joins TRBV28 to TRBJ1-5; no D gene can be assigned with confidence. The DNA is as follows: TGTGCCAGCAGTGTAACCGGGAGTTACGTGCAGCCCCAGCATTTT. It encodes CASSVTGSYVQPQHF.